This T cell receptor beta chain was identified during a study of T cells in Graves' hyperthyroidism and ophthalmopathy. For the study at large: Peripheral blood draws took place at initial diagnosis, ahead of any treatment.

RNA transcripts yielded amplified TCR beta CDR3 regions. RT-PCR in the first round (using the HTBI primer set) targeted the TCR CDR3. TCRdb ran MiXCR on the multiplex PCR reads and lists one entry per CDR3 protein. Among roughly 660,000 distinct CDR3 sequences listed, roughly a sixth were seen once. This CDR3 has 17 amino acids. Germline V gives CDR1 LGHDT, CDR2 YNNKEL (reference sequence). Trimming cost V 2 bases and J 1 base; bases outside gene matches: 5. Clinical symptoms, serum thyroxine and TRAb, thyroid ultrasound and orbital computed tomography were used for the diagnoses. PBMCs were obtained from about 9.9 ml fresh peripheral blood. General study points: Most clonotypes expanded in thyroid above 0.001 were likewise present in blood.

Note on this clonotype: Its specificity is unknown.

The material sequenced was blood. The chain links TRBV3-1 to TRBJ2-1; the match to TRBD2 covers 10 bases. This TCR came from a man in his fifties or sixties with Graves' hyperthyroidism. In DNA form, the CDR3 reads TGTGCCAGCAGCCAAACCGGACTAGCGGATTCCTACAATGAGCAGTTCTTC. Protein: CASSQTGLADSYNEQFF.